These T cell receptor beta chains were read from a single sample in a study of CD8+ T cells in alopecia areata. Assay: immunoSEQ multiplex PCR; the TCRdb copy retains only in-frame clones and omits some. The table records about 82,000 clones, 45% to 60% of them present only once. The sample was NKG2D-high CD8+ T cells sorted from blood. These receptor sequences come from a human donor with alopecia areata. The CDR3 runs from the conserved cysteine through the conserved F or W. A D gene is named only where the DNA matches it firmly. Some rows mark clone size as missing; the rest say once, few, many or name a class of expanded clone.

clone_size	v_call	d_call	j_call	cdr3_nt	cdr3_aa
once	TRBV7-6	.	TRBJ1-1	TGTGCCAGCAGTTTTAGTGGGGAGGCTGAAGCTTTCTTT	CASSFSGEAEAFF
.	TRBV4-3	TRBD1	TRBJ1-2	TGCGCCAGCAGCCGACGGGACACAGGGGTCTACACCTTC	CASSRRDTGVYTF
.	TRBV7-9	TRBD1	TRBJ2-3	TGTGCCAGCAGCTACGATTACCGGGACAGGGGGACAGATACGCAGTATTTT	CASSYDYRDRGTDTQYF
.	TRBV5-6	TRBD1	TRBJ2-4	TGTGCCAGCAGCTTGGGACAGGGGTTGGAAAACATTCAGTACTTC	CASSLGQGLENIQYF
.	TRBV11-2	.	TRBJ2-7	TGTGCCAGCAGCTTAGCAAACTACGAGCAGTACTTC	CASSLANYEQYF
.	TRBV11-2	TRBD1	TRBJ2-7	TGTGCCAGCAGCCACCCGACAGGGTCTGGCGAGCAGTACTTC	CASSHPTGSGEQYF
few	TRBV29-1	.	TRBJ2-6	TGCAGCGTTGAGATCCTGGGGAACTCTGGGGCCAACGTCCTGACTTTC	CSVEILGNSGANVLTF
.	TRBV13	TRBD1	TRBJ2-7	TGTGCCAGCAGCTCATTTGGGGACAGGGTTGACGAGGAGCAGTACTTC	CASSSFGDRVDEEQYF
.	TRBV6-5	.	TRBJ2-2	TGTGCCAGCAGTTACTGGGACGGAGAGAACACCGGGGAGCTGTTTTTT	CASSYWDGENTGELFF
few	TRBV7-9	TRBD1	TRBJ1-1	TGTGCCAGCACGGACAGGGAAGAGAACACTGAAGCTTTCTTT	CASTDREENTEAFF
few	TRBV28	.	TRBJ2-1	TGTGCCAGCAGTTCCACACCCGTGGGGTACAATGAGCAGTTCTTC	CASSSTPVGYNEQFF
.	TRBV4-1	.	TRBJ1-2	TGCGCCAGCAGCCAAGGCTCGGACTACGGCTACACCTTC	CASSQGSDYGYTF
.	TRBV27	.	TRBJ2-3	TGTGCCAGCAGTTCTCGGGAGAGCACAGATACGCAGTATTTT	CASSSRESTDTQYF
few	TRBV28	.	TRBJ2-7	TGTGCCAGCAGTCCCCTCGTCGAGCAGTACTTC	CASSPLVEQYF
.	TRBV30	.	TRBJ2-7	TGTGCCTGGAGTGTAGCTCACAGCTACGAGCAGTACTTC	CAWSVAHSYEQYF
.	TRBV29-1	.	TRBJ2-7	TGCAGCGTTGAAATAACAGGGTTCAGCTCCTACGAGCAGTACTTC	CSVEITGFSSYEQYF
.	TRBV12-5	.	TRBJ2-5	TGTGCTAGTGGTTTCTCAGGGTTCAAAGAGACCCAGTACTTC	CASGFSGFKETQYF
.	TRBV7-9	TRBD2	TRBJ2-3	TGTGCCAGCAGCTATCAGGGAGGGGATACGCAGTATTTT	CASSYQGGDTQYF
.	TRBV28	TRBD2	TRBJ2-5	TGTGCCAGCAGCTCCGCGCAGCGGGGGTACTCTGAGGAGACCCAGTACTTC	CASSSAQRGYSEETQYF
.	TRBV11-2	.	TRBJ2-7	TGTGCCAGCAGCTTAGGTATGGGAGACTACGAGCAGTACTTC	CASSLGMGDYEQYF
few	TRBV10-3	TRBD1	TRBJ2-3	TGTGCCATCACCCGGACAGGGCCCTCTTCAGATACGCAGTATTTT	CAITRTGPSSDTQYF
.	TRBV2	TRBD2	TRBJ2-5	TGTGCCAGTGAACAGCGGGGGGGCTTTTCGGAGACCCAGTACTTC	CASEQRGGFSETQYF
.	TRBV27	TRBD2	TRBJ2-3	TGTGCCAGCAGTTTATCGGCGGGGGGGCCGTTTGTTACGCAGTATTTT	CASSLSAGGPFVTQYF
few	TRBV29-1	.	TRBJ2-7	TGCAGCCCTACCCAGGGCCGTCCCTACGAGCAGTACTTC	CSPTQGRPYEQYF
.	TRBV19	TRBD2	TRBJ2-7	TGTGCCAGTAGTGCCGCTAGCGGTCTCTCCTACGAGCAGTACTTC	CASSAASGLSYEQYF
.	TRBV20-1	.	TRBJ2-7	TGCAGTGCACTCGGCCCCTACGAGCAGTACTTC	CSALGPYEQYF
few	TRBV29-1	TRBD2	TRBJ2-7	TGCAGCGTTGAAGCTCCACTAGCGGGAGAATACGAGCAGTACTTC	CSVEAPLAGEYEQYF
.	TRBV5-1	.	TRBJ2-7	TGCGCCAGCAGCTTGGTTTCCTACGAGCAGTACTTC	CASSLVSYEQYF
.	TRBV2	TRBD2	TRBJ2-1	TGTGCCAGCCTTACTAGCGGGGACTACAATGAGCAGTTCTTC	CASLTSGDYNEQFF
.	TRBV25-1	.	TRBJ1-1	TGTGCCAGCAGTGATGTGAACACTGAAGCTTTCTTT	CASSDVNTEAFF
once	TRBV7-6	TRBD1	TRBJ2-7	TGTGCCAGCAGCCATGGACAGGGGACCTTCTACGAGCAGTACTTC	CASSHGQGTFYEQYF
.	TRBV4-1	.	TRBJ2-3	TGCGCCAGCAGCTTCCGGGACTCCGGCACAGATACGCAGTATTTT	CASSFRDSGTDTQYF
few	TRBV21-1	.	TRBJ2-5	TGTGCCAGCCGTAGGGGTGAGACCCAGTACTTC	CASRRGETQYF
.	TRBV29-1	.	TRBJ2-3	TGCAGCGTTGAAGGGTTCAGCACAGATACGCAGTATTTT	CSVEGFSTDTQYF
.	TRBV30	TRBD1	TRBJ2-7	TGTGCCTGGAGTCCTGGAGGGACAGGGGGCCACGAGCAGTACTTC	CAWSPGGTGGHEQYF